This is a list of T cell receptor beta chains from one sample in a study of T cell repertoires in cytomegalovirus infection. TCRdb reanalysed the reads using MiXCR and keeps one entry per CDR3 protein. The sample consists of about 190,000 distinct CDR3 sequences, less than 9.5% of them appearing once. Material: PBMCs. The receptors were gathered from a human donor in good health (CMV status not recorded). Some clones in this sample may be carry-over from other donors' samples. Both conserved end residues are part of each CDR3. A D gene is named only where the DNA matches it firmly. Size values are once, few and many counts, or a class for expanded clones, and some rows have none.

V gene: TRBV7-8
J gene: TRBJ2-2
CDR3 length: 15
D gene: -
clone size: many
CDR3 protein: CASSPSTGYGGELFF
CDR3 DNA: TGTGCCAGCAGCCCATCCACAGGGTATGGCGGGGAGCTGTTTTTT

V gene: TRBV4-2
J gene: TRBJ2-7
CDR3 length: 16
D gene: -
clone size: -
CDR3 protein: CASSQVRRGDQYEQYF
CDR3 DNA: TGTGCCAGCAGCCAAGTGAGGCGCGGGGATCAGTACGAGCAGTACTTC

V gene: TRBV20-1
J gene: TRBJ1-1
CDR3 length: 14
D gene: TRBD1
clone size: many
CDR3 protein: CSARGQLLNTEAFF
CDR3 DNA: TGCAGTGCTAGGGGACAGCTCCTGAACACTGAAGCTTTCTTT

V gene: TRBV27
J gene: TRBJ2-1
CDR3 length: 15
D gene: TRBD2
clone size: -
CDR3 protein: CASTLGGGGLNEQFF
CDR3 DNA: TGTGCCAGCACCCTCGGGGGCGGGGGGTTGAATGAGCAGTTCTTC

V gene: TRBV7-2
J gene: TRBJ2-2
CDR3 length: 14
D gene: TRBD1
clone size: -
CDR3 protein: CASCGTGYCGELFF
CDR3 DNA: TGTGCCAGCTGCGGGACAGGGTATTGCGGGGAGCTGTTTTTT

V gene: TRBV7-2
J gene: TRBJ2-5
CDR3 length: 13
D gene: TRBD2
clone size: many
CDR3 protein: CASSPPSGETQYF
CDR3 DNA: TGTGCCAGCAGCCCTCCTAGCGGAGAGACCCAGTACTTC

V gene: TRBV19
J gene: TRBJ2-5
CDR3 length: 15
D gene: TRBD2
clone size: many
CDR3 protein: CASSITASGLETQYF
CDR3 DNA: TGTGCCAGTAGTATAACGGCTAGCGGGCTCGAGACCCAGTACTTC

V gene: TRBV10-2
J gene: TRBJ2-3
CDR3 length: 14
D gene: -
clone size: -
CDR3 protein: CASSGKGSTDTQYF
CDR3 DNA: TGCGCCAGCAGTGGTAAGGGAAGCACAGATACGCAGTATTTT

V gene: TRBV19
J gene: TRBJ2-2
CDR3 length: 16
D gene: -
clone size: -
CDR3 protein: CASSPSRNANTGELFF
CDR3 DNA: TGTGCCAGTAGCCCCTCGAGGAACGCGAACACCGGGGAGCTGTTTTTT

V gene: TRBV14
J gene: TRBJ1-3
CDR3 length: 13
D gene: -
clone size: -
CDR3 protein: CASSQVSGNTIYF
CDR3 DNA: TGCGCCAGCAGCCAAGTATCTGGAAACACCATATATTTT

V gene: TRBV7-6
J gene: TRBJ2-5
CDR3 length: 16
D gene: -
clone size: many
CDR3 protein: CASSLEIQYSRETQYF
CDR3 DNA: TGTGCCAGCAGCTTAGAGATACAGTACTCTAGGGAGACCCAGTACTTC

V gene: TRBV20-1
J gene: TRBJ2-2
CDR3 length: 14
D gene: TRBD1
clone size: -
CDR3 protein: CSAKPGQGTGELFF
CDR3 DNA: TGCAGTGCTAAACCGGGACAGGGGACCGGGGAGCTGTTTTTT

V gene: TRBV20-1
J gene: TRBJ1-5
CDR3 length: 17
D gene: -
clone size: -
CDR3 protein: CSAFYAGTSNSNQPQHF
CDR3 DNA: TGCAGTGCTTTCTACGCCGGGACGTCAAATAGCAATCAGCCCCAGCATTTT

V gene: TRBV7-8
J gene: TRBJ2-3
CDR3 length: 12
D gene: -
clone size: many
CDR3 protein: CASNSELDTQYF
CDR3 DNA: TGTGCCAGCAACTCCGAGCTTGATACGCAGTATTTT

V gene: TRBV7-6
J gene: TRBJ2-1
CDR3 length: 16
D gene: TRBD2
clone size: many
CDR3 protein: CASSRGGGGAPDEQFF
CDR3 DNA: TGTGCCAGCAGCCGGGGCGGCGGGGGGGCCCCCGATGAGCAGTTCTTC

V gene: TRBV4-3
J gene: TRBJ2-7
CDR3 length: 16
D gene: -
clone size: few
CDR3 protein: CASSQETGGRPREQYF
CDR3 DNA: TGCGCCAGCAGCCAAGAGACTGGAGGGAGGCCAAGGGAGCAGTACTTC

V gene: TRBV27
J gene: TRBJ2-5
CDR3 length: 16
D gene: TRBD2
clone size: -
CDR3 protein: CASSDGRGLAGETQYF
CDR3 DNA: TGTGCCAGCAGTGATGGAAGGGGACTAGCGGGAGAGACCCAGTACTTC

V gene: TRBV20-1
J gene: TRBJ1-6
CDR3 length: 18
D gene: -
clone size: few
CDR3 protein: CSAPPAPGRLNYNSPLHF
CDR3 DNA: TGCAGTGCTCCCCCGGCACCGGGGCGCTTAAATTATAATTCACCCCTCCACTTT

V gene: TRBV7-6
J gene: TRBJ2-1
CDR3 length: 15
D gene: TRBD2
clone size: many
CDR3 protein: CASRGTSGADNEQFF
CDR3 DNA: TGTGCCAGCAGGGGGACTAGCGGGGCTGACAATGAGCAGTTCTTC

V gene: TRBV6-2/TRBV6-3
J gene: TRBJ2-7
CDR3 length: 15
D gene: TRBD1
clone size: few
CDR3 protein: CASRTDRGTSYEQYF
CDR3 DNA: TGTGCCAGCAGGACCGACAGGGGGACCTCCTACGAGCAGTACTTC

V gene: TRBV4-3
J gene: TRBJ1-1
CDR3 length: 14
D gene: -
clone size: -
CDR3 protein: CASSPKWGVSGSFF
CDR3 DNA: TGCGCCAGCAGCCCGAAGTGGGGGGTGAGCGGGTCTTTCTTT

V gene: TRBV9
J gene: TRBJ2-1
CDR3 length: 18
D gene: TRBD2
clone size: many
CDR3 protein: CASSVGVISGTSYNEQFF
CDR3 DNA: TGTGCCAGCAGCGTAGGAGTGATTAGCGGGACATCCTACAATGAGCAGTTCTTC

V gene: TRBV28
J gene: TRBJ2-7
CDR3 length: 12
D gene: -
clone size: many
CDR3 protein: CASSLLLREQYF
CDR3 DNA: TGTGCCAGCAGTTTATTACTGCGCGAGCAGTACTTC

V gene: TRBV29-1
J gene: TRBJ1-1
CDR3 length: 13
D gene: -
clone size: -
CDR3 protein: CSVAQLMNTEAFF
CDR3 DNA: TGCAGCGTTGCTCAGCTTATGAACACTGAAGCTTTCTTT

V gene: TRBV12-3/TRBV12-4
J gene: TRBJ1-4
CDR3 length: 14
D gene: -
clone size: many
CDR3 protein: CASSLWGRGEKLFF
CDR3 DNA: TGTGCCAGCAGTTTATGGGGACGGGGTGAAAAACTGTTTTTT

V gene: TRBV6-2/TRBV6-3
J gene: TRBJ2-7
CDR3 length: 14
D gene: -
clone size: many
CDR3 protein: CASILEQGRREQYF
CDR3 DNA: TGTGCCAGCATCCTGGAACAGGGTCGTCGAGAGCAGTACTTC

V gene: TRBV29-1
J gene: TRBJ1-3
CDR3 length: 11
D gene: -
clone size: many
CDR3 protein: CSVSGGNTIYF
CDR3 DNA: TGCAGCGTTTCAGGGGGAAACACCATATATTTT

V gene: TRBV10-3
J gene: TRBJ2-1
CDR3 length: 15
D gene: TRBD2
clone size: many
CDR3 protein: CAIRGLAGTGDEQFF
CDR3 DNA: TGTGCCATCAGGGGACTAGCGGGAACGGGGGATGAGCAGTTCTTC

V gene: TRBV4-3
J gene: TRBJ1-2
CDR3 length: 17
D gene: TRBD1
clone size: many
CDR3 protein: CASSQDPGQGINYGYTF
CDR3 DNA: TGCGCCAGCAGCCAAGATCCCGGACAGGGAATTAACTATGGCTACACCTTC

V gene: TRBV6-1
J gene: TRBJ2-7
CDR3 length: 15
D gene: TRBD2
clone size: many
CDR3 protein: CASSEWTSGFYEQYF
CDR3 DNA: TGTGCCAGCAGTGAATGGACTAGCGGATTCTACGAGCAGTACTTC

V gene: TRBV5-1
J gene: TRBJ2-6
CDR3 length: 15
D gene: -
clone size: -
CDR3 protein: CASSSAYSGANVLTF
CDR3 DNA: TGCGCCAGCAGCTCTGCCTACTCTGGGGCCAACGTCCTGACTTTC